The present T cell receptor beta chain was sequenced within a study of PD-L1 blockade in urothelial cancer. The CDR3 covers 10 residues. Germline CDR1 SGHRS, CDR2 YFSETQ. V lost 5 bases and J 4 bases, leaving 3 bases between the germline ends. Sequenced by immunoSEQ multiplex PCR; TCRdb stores in-frame clones only, minus some. The sample carries tens of thousands of clones, approximately 80% recorded once. This clonotype originated in a man in his 70s with urothelial cancer. The chain combines TRBV5-1 with TRBJ2-5; no clear D gene. Sample: PBMCs, taken around atezolizumab (anti-PD-L1) treatment. CDR3 amino acids: CASRAETQYF. CDR3 sequence (DNA): TGCGCCAGCAGGGCAGAGACCCAGTACTTC.